This TCR beta chain emerged from a study of graft-versus-host responses after intestinal transplantation. Background on the study: Multivisceral, liver-intestinal, or isolated intestinal transplants were performed in recipients.

TCRdb keeps only in-frame clones here, not all; method: immunoSEQ multiplex PCR. Counted here are some 14,000 clones, around 67% occurring once; the ten biggest clones make up approximately 8.1%. The authors processed graft tissue to release intraepithelial and lamina propria lymphocytes. Germline V CDR1 and CDR2: MNHNY, SVGAGI (reference sequence). This CDR3 contains 14 residues. V was trimmed by 6 bases and J by 3 bases, leaving 14 bases between them. The sequencing here drew on ileum tissue, taken approximately 700 days after intestinal transplantation. The chain has TRBV6-6 and TRBJ1-1; D unclear. The source is a human patient who received an intestinal transplant, so some T cells may come from the graft donor. CDR3 bases: TGTGCCAGCAGCTACCTCCGATCGGACACTGAAGCTTTCTTT. Amino acids: CASSYLRSDTEAFF.